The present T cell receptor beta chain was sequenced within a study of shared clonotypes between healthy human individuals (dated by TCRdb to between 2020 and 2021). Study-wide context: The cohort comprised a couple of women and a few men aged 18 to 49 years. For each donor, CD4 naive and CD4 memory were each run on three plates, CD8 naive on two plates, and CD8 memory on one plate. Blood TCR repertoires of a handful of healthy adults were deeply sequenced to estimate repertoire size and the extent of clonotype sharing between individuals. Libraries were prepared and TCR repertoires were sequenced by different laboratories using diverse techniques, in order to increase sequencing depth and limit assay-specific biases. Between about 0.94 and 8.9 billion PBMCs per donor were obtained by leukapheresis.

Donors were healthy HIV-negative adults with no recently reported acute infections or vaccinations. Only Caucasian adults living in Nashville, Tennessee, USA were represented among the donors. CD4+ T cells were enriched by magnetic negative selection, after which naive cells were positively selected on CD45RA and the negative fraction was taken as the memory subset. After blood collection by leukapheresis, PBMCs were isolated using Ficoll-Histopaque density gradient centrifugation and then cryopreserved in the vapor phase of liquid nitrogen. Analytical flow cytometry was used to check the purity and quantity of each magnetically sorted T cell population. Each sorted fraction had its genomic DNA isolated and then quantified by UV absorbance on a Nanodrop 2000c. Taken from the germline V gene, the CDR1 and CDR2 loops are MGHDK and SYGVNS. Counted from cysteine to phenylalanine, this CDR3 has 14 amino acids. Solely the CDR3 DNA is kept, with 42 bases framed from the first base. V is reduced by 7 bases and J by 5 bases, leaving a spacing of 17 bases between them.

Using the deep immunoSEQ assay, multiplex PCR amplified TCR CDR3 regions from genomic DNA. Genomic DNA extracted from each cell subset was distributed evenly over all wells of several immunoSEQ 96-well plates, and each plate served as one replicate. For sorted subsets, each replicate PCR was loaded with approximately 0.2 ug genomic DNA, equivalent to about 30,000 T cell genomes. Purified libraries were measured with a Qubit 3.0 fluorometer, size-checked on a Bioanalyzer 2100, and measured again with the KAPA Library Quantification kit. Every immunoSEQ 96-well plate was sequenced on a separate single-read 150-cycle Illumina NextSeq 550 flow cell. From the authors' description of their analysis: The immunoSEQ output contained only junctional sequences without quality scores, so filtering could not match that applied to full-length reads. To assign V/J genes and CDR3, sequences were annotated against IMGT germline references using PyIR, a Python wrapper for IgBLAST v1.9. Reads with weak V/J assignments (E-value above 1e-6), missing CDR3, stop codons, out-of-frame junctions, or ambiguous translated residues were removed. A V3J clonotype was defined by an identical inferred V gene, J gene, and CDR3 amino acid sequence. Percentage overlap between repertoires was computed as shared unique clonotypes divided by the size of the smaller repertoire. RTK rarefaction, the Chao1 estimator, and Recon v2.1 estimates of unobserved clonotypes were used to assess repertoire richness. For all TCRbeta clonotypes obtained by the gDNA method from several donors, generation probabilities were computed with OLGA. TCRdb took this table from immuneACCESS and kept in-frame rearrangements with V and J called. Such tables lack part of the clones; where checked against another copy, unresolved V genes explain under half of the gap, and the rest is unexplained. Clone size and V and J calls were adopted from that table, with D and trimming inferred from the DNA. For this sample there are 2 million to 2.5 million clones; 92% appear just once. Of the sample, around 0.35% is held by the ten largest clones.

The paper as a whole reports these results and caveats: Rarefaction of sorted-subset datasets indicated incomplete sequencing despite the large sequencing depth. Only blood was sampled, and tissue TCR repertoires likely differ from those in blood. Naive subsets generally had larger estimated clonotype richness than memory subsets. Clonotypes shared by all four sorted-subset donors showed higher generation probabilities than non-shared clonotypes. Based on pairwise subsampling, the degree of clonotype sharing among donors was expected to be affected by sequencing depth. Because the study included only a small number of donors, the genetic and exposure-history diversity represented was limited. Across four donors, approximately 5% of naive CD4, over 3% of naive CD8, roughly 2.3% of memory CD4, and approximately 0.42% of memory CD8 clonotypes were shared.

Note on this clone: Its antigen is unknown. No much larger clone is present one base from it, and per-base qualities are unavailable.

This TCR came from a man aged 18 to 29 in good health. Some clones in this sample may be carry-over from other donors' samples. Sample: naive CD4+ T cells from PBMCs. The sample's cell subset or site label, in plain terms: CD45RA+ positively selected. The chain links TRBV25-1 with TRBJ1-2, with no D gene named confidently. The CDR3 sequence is CASTRWGGRYGYTF. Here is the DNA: TGTGCCAGCACCCGGTGGGGAGGGAGGTATGGCTACACCTTC.